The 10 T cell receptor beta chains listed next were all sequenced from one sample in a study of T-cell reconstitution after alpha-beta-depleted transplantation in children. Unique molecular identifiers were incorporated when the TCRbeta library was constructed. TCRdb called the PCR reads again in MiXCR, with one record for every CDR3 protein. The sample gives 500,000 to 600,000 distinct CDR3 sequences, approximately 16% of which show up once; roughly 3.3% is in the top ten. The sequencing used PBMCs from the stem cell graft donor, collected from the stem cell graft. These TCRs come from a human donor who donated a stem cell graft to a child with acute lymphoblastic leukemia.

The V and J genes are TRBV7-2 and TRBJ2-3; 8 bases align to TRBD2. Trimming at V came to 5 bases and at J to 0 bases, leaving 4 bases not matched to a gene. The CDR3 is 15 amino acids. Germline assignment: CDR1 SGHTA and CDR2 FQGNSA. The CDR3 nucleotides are TGTGCCAGCAGCAGGAGCGGGGGTAGCACAGATACGCAGTATTTT. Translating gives CASSRSGGSTDTQYF.

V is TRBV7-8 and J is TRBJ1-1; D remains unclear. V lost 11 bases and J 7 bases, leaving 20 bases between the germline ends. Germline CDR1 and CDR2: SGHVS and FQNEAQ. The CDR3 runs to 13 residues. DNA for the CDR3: TGTGCCGCGGCGCGGGAGCGTAGGAGTGAAGCTTTCTTT. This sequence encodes CAAARERRSEAFF.

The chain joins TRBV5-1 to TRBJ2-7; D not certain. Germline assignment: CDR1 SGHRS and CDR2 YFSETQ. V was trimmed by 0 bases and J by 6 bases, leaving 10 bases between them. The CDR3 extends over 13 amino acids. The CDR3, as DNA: TGCGCCAGCAGCTTGGGTCAAGGGCGCGAGCAGTACTTC. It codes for CASSLGQGREQYF.

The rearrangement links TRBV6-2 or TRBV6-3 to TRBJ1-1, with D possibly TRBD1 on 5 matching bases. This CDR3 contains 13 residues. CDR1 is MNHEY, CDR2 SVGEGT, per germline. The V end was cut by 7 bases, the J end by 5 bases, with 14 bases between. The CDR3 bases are TGTGCCAGCATGGACACAACCCAAACTGAAGCTTTCTTT. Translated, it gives CASMDTTQTEAFF.

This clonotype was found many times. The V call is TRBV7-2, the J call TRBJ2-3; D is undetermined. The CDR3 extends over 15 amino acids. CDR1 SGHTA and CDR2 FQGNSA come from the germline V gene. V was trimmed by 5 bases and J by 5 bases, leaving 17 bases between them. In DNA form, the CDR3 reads TGTGCCAGCAGCCCGTCTGGTTTTCGGGTAGATACGCAGTATTTT. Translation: CASSPSGFRVDTQYF.

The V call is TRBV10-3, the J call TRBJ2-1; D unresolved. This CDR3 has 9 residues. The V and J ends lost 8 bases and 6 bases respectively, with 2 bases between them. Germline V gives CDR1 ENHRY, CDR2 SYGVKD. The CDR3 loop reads CAIGNEQFF. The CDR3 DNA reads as TGTGCCATCGGCAATGAGCAGTTCTTC.

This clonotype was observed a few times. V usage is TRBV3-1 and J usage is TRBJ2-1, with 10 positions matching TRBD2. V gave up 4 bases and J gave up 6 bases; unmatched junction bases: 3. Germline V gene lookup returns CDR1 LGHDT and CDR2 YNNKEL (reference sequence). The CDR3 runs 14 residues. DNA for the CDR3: TGTGCCAGCAGCCTTTCTAGCGGGAGCAATGAGCAGTTCTTC. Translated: CASSLSSGSNEQFF.

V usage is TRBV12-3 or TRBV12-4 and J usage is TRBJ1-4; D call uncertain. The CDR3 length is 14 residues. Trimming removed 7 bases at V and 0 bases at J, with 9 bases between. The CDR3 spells CASNRLATNEKLFF. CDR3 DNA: TGTGCCAGCAACAGACTTGCAACTAATGAAAAACTGTTTTTT.

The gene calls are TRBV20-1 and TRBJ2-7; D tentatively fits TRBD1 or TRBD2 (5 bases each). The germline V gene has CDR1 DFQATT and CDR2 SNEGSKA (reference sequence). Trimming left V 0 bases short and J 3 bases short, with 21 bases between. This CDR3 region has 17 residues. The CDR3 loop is CSARDLRGTLANYEQYF. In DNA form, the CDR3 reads TGCAGTGCTAGAGATCTGAGAGGGACCCTCGCGAACTACGAGCAGTACTTC.

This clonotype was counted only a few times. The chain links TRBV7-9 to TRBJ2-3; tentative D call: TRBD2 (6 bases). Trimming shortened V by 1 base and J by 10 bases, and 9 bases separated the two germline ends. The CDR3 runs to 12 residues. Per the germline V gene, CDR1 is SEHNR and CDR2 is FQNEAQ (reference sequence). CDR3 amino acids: CASSLGSGSQYF. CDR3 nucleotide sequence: TGTGCCAGCAGCTTAGGGAGCGGGTCGCAGTATTTT.